What follows are 14 T cell receptor beta chains derived from one specimen sequenced in a study of blood T cells in healthy people across ages. A second PCR of about 7 to 11 cycles used a sample-barcoded 5' primer and a J-beta primer mix. TCRdb re-derived calls from the 5' RACE reads in MiXCR, one entry per CDR3 protein. The table records hundreds of thousands of distinct CDR3 sequences, around 20% of them present only once. Sequencing used blood. Receptors originate from a man in his 70s in good health.

Worth noting for this clonotype: An end of the junction does not agree with germline; a read error may underlie this. The CDR3, as DNA: TGTGCCAGCAGCCTTAGCGGAGTAGGGTCCTACGAGCAGTGCTTC. Translated, it gives CASSLSGVGSYEQCF. The chain recombines TRBV7-2 with TRBJ2-7; possible D gene TRBD2, 6 bases. Germline V gene lookup returns CDR1 SGHTA and CDR2 FQGNSA. The CDR3 is made up of 15 amino acids.

The rearrangement joins TRBV20-1 to TRBJ2-5, with 10 bases that match TRBD1. This CDR3 has 15 residues. Germline values: CDR1 DFQATT, CDR2 SNEGSKA (reference sequence). Trimming removed 1 base from V and 5 bases from J; junction bases left unmatched: 7. The CDR3 DNA reads TGCAGTGCTAGAGGACGCGACAGGGGGCGTGAGACCCAGTACTTC. Amino acid sequence: CSARGRDRGRETQYF.

This clonotype has just a few counts. The CDR3 sequence is CASSESLGREGSQYF. For the CDR3, the DNA is TGTGCCAGCAGTGAATCTTTAGGCAGGGAGGGAAGCCAGTACTTC. The J gene is TRBJ2-5, the V gene TRBV25-1, with 7 bases fitting TRBD2. There are 15 residues in the CDR3. From germline, CDR1 is MGHDK and CDR2 SYGVNS. Trimming cost V 1 base and J 10 bases; bases outside gene matches: 12.

The chain has TRBV29-1 and TRBJ2-7; TRBD1 matches at 8 bases. The V segment lost 7 bases and the J segment 3 bases; nucleotides outside the gene matches: 5. The CDR3 covers 12 residues. The germline CDR1 and CDR2 sequences are SQVTM and ANQGSEA. As DNA, the CDR3 is TGCAGCGCCTTGGACAGGGACTACGAGCAGTACTTC. Translating gives CSALDRDYEQYF.

This clonotype was detected only a few times. The chain combines TRBV27 with TRBJ2-5; 9 bases line up with TRBD2. V was clipped by 5 bases and J by 9 bases; unmatched bases: 4. The germline V gene has CDR1 MNHEY and CDR2 SMNVEV (reference sequence). The length of the CDR3 is 12 residues. CDR3 amino acids: CASSRLAGPQYF. Written as DNA, the CDR3 is TGTGCCAGCAGTCGGCTAGCGGGACCCCAGTACTTC.

This chain connects TRBV7-6 to TRBJ2-7, with 10 bases lining up with TRBD1. Trimming took 1 base from V and 2 from J; bases not matched to a gene: 5. CDR3 size: 16 residues. Germline-derived CDR1 and CDR2 are SGHVS and FNYEAQ. Here the CDR3 reads CASSLEGDRGPYEQYF. The CDR3, as DNA: TGTGCCAGCAGCTTAGAAGGGGACAGGGGCCCCTACGAGCAGTACTTC.

V and J are TRBV28 and TRBJ1-2, with 11 bases lining up with TRBD1. The CDR3 is 14 amino acids. J was trimmed by 4 bases and V by 5 bases; bases with no gene match: 3. Germline CDR1 and CDR2: MDHEN and SYDVKM. CDR3 DNA sequence: TGTGCCAGCAGTCGGACAGGGGGCGGCTATGGCTACACCTTC. This translates into CASSRTGGGYGYTF.

For this clonotype: No conserved phenylalanine or tryptophan ends this CDR3, so it is likely a read error. V gene TRBV4-1 combines with J gene TRBJ2-1; D is possibly TRBD2 (5 bases). CDR3 length equals 17 residues. Trimming took off 3 bases at V and 0 bases at J, with 15 bases between the two ends. Per germline, CDR1 MGHRA and CDR2 YSYEKL. The CDR3 region is CASSHGGGAPSYNEQFC. Here the CDR3 DNA reads TGCGCCAGCAGCCACGGTGGAGGAGCCCCCTCCTACAATGAGCAGTTCTGC.

The sample holds a few counts of this clonotype. The genes are TRBV6-2 or TRBV6-3 and TRBJ2-2; 7 bases agree with TRBD2. This CDR3 contains 15 residues. Germline V gene data show CDR1 as MNHEY and CDR2 as SVGEGT. Losses at the gene ends were 0 bases for V and 7 bases for J; bases not matched to a gene: 5. The CDR3 DNA sequence: TGTGCCAGCAGTTACTCTCTAGCGGTAGGCGGGGAGCTGTTTTTT. Translating it yields CASSYSLAVGGELFF.

This clonotype came up once. The rearrangement joins TRBV28 to TRBJ2-3; 7 nucleotides align to TRBD2. The junction had 10 bases not matched to a gene; V was cut back by 3 bases and J by 4 bases. Germline CDR1 is MDHEN and CDR2 is SYDVKM. The CDR3 runs to 16 residues. The CDR3 region is CASSFFSGSEADTQYF. The DNA for the CDR3 is TGTGCCAGCAGTTTCTTTAGCGGGTCAGAGGCAGATACGCAGTATTTT.

V usage is TRBV3-1 and J usage is TRBJ2-3; 13 bases map to TRBD2. The CDR3 runs 22 residues. V dropped 0 bases and J dropped 0; count of bases not matched to a gene: 15. The V gene's germline CDR1 is LGHDT and CDR2 YNNKEL (reference sequence). CDR3 nucleotide sequence: TGTGCCAGCAGCCAAGATACGCCGGGACTAGCGGGATCATCAGCTAGCACAGATACGCAGTATTTT. Translation: CASSQDTPGLAGSSASTDTQYF.

This clonotype was seen a few times. The chain carries TRBV27 and TRBJ2-7; 7 bases line up with TRBD1. Per the germline V gene, CDR1 is MNHEY and CDR2 is SMNVEV (reference sequence). CDR3 size: 16 residues. The V segment lost 3 bases and the J segment 2 bases; nucleotides outside the gene matches: 10. This CDR3 reads CASSFSDRVGTYEQYF. The CDR3 coding sequence is TGTGCCAGCAGTTTCTCCGACAGGGTTGGGACCTACGAGCAGTACTTC.

The sample holds a few counts of this clonotype. V and J are TRBV30 and TRBJ2-7, with 10 bases that match TRBD2. This CDR3 contains 12 residues. Germline V gene data show CDR1 as GTSNPN and CDR2 as SVGIG (reference sequence). Germline trimming cut 8 bases from V and 0 bases from J; bases unmatched to any gene: 1. CDR3 sequence (DNA): TGTGCCGGACTAGCGGTCTCCTACGAGCAGTACTTC. As protein: CAGLAVSYEQYF.

This clonotype was seen only a few times. The chain employs TRBV30 and TRBJ2-7; 8 bases match TRBD1. The length of the CDR3 is 12 residues. The germline V gene has CDR1 GTSNPN and CDR2 SVGIG (reference sequence). Trimming cost V 4 bases and J 5 bases; bases outside gene matches: 4. The CDR3 is CAWTPGGNEQYF. DNA of the CDR3: TGTGCCTGGACTCCAGGGGGCAACGAGCAGTACTTC.